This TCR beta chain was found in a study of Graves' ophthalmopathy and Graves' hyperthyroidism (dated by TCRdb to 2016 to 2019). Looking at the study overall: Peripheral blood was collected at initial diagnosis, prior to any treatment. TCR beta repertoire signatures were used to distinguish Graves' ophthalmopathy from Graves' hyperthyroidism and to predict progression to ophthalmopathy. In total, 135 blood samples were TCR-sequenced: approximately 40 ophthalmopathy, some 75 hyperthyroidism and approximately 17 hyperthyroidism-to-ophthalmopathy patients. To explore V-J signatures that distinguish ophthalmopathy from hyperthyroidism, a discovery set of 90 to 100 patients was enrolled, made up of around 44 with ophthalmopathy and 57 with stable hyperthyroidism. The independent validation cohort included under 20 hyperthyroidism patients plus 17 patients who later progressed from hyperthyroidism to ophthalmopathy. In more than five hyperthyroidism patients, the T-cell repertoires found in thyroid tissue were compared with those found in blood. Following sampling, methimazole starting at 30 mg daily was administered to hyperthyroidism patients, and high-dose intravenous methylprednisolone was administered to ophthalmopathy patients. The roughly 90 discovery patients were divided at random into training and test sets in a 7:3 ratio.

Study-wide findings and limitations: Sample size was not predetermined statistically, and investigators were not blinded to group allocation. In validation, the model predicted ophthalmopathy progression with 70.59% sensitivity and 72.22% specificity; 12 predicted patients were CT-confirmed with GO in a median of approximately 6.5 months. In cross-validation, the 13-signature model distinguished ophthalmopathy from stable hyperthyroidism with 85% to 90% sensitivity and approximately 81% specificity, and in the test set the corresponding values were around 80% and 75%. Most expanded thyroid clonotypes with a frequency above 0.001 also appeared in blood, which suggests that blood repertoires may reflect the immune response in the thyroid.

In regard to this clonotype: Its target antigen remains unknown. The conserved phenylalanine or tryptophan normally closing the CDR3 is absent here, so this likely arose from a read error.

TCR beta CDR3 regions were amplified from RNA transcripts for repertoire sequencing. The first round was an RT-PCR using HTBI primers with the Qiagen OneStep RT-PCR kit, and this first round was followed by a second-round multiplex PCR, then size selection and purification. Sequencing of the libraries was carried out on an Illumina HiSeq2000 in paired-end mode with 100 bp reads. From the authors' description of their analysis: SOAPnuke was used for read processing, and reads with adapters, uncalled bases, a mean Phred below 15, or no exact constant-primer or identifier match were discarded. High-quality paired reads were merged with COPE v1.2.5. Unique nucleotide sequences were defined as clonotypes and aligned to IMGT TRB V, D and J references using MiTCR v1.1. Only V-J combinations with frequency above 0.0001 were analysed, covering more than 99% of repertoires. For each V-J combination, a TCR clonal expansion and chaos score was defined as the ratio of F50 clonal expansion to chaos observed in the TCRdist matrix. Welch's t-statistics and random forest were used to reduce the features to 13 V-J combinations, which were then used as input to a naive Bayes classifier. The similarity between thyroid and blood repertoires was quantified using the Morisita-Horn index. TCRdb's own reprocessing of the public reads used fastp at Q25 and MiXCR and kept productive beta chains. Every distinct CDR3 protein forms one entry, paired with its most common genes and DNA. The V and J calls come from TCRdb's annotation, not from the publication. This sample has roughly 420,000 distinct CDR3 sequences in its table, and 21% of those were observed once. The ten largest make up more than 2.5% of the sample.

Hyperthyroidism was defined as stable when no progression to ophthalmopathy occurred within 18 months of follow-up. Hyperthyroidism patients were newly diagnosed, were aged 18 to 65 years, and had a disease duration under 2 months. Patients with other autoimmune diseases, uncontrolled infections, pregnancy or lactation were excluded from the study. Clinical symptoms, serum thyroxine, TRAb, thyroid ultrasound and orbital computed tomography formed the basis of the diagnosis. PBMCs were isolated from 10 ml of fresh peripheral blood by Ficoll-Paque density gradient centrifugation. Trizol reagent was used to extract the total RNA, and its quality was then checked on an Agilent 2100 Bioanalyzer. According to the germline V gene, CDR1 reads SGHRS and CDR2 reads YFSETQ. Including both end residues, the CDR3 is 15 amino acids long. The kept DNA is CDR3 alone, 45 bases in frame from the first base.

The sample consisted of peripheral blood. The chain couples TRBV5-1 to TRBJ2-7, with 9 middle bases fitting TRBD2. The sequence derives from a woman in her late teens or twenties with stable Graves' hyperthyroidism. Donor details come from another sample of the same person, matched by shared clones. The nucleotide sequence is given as TGCACCAGCAGCCCAGGACTAGCGAAACCCTACGAGCAGTACTAC. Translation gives CTSSPGLAKPYEQYY.